These 20 T cell receptor beta chains came from one sample sequenced in a study of blood T cell repertoires in COVID-19 (dated by TCRdb to 2018 to 2021). Library preparation employed the immunoSEQ multiplex PCR assay. The table was pulled from immuneACCESS by TCRdb, which kept in-frame rearrangements only. Such tables lose some clones; where checked, under half of the loss comes from unresolved V genes, and the rest has no known cause. Present in this sample are 270,000 or so clones, about 88% of which were seen just once. Clones ranked in the top ten supply 1.4% to 1.5% of the sample. Sequencing was performed on peripheral blood. The receptors here all came from a human donor with COVID-19, enrolled during active disease. The donor label of this sample is uncertain.

The chain employs TRBV4-1 and TRBJ2-7; 10 bases line up with TRBD1. Germline V gives CDR1 MGHRA, CDR2 YSYEKL. Unmatched junction bases numbered 15, after V lost 4 bases and J lost 6 bases. The CDR3 is 17 residues long. CDR3 DNA: TGCGCCAGCAGCCTGCCTCCGGGCCGAGGACAGGGGGGCGAGCAGTACTTC. Translation: CASSLPPGRGQGGEQYF.

The gene calls are TRBV6-4 and TRBJ1-2; a possible D gene is TRBD1 (5 bases). The germline V gene has CDR1 MRHNA and CDR2 SNTAGT. The CDR3 is 14 amino acids. V lost 6 bases and J lost 6, with 17 bases in between. The CDR3 DNA reads TGTGCCAGCAGCCCTCAGTGGACAATGGATGGCTACACCTTC. Its protein is CASSPQWTMDGYTF.

V is TRBV29-1 and J is TRBJ2-7; 9 bases map to TRBD2. The germline gives CDR1 SQVTM, CDR2 ANQGSEA. The CDR3 is 13 residues long. Trimming at V came to 3 bases and at J to 2 bases, leaving 2 bases not matched to a gene. The CDR3 region is CSVEPSGAYEQYF. Written as DNA, the CDR3 is TGCAGCGTTGAGCCTAGCGGGGCCTACGAGCAGTACTTC.

The rearrangement links TRBV9 to TRBJ1-3; no definite D call. The V gene's germline CDR1 is SGDLS and CDR2 YYNGEE. Trimming cost V 2 bases and J 2 bases, with 11 bases left between them. The CDR3 loop spans 15 amino acids. CDR3 nucleotides: TGTGCCAGCAGCGTCGGTGGGCCGGCTGGAAACACCATATATTTT. Translation gives CASSVGGPAGNTIYF.

V is TRBV5-1 and J is TRBJ1-2, with a possible D match to TRBD1 (5 bases). Germline loops: CDR1 SGHRS, CDR2 YFSETQ. V was pared by 0 bases and J by 7 bases, with 19 bases between. There are 16 residues in the CDR3. CDR3 DNA: TGCGCCAGCAGCTTGGACGGCGGGACCTCGGGCCCTGGCTACACCTTC. As protein: CASSLDGGTSGPGYTF.

The rearrangement uses TRBV12-3 or TRBV12-4 and TRBJ1-2; 9 bases are a match to TRBD1. CDR3 length: 13 residues. Losses at the gene ends were 7 bases for V and 8 bases for J; bases not matched to a gene: 8. Written as DNA, the CDR3 is TGTGCCAGCACCCTGGACAGGGGAGACGGCTACACCTTC. Its protein product is CASTLDRGDGYTF.

This chain links TRBV18 with TRBJ2-3; TRBD1 might be the D (6 bases). The CDR3 has 15 amino acids. V lost 3 bases, J lost 1 base, and 11 bases lay in between. From germline, CDR1 is KGHSH and CDR2 LQKENI. The CDR3 here is CASSPWGLRTDTQYF. The CDR3 DNA follows: TGTGCCAGCTCACCCTGGGGGCTTCGCACAGATACGCAGTATTTT.

The genes are TRBV28 and TRBJ1-1; 7 bases align to TRBD1. The CDR3 is 15 amino acids. The V segment lost 6 bases and the J segment 0 bases; nucleotides outside the gene matches: 7. Germline loops: CDR1 MDHEN, CDR2 SYDVKM. The CDR3 nucleotides read TGTGCCAGCAGCCGACAGGGACCCATGAACACTGAAGCTTTCTTT. Translation: CASSRQGPMNTEAFF. The variable domain in full, completed from reference TRBV28 and TRBJ1-1, reads DVKVTQSSRYLVKRTGEKVFLECVQDMDHENMFWYRQDPGLGLRLIYFSYDVKMKEKGDIPEGYSVSREKKERFSLILESASTNQTSMYLCASSRQGPMNTEAFFGQGTRLTVV.

V and J are TRBV10-3 and TRBJ1-1; a weak D match, TRBD1 (5 bases). Germline loops: CDR1 ENHRY, CDR2 SYGVKD. V was pared by 0 bases and J by 3 bases, with 11 bases between. The CDR3 is 15 amino acids. The DNA of the CDR3 is TGTGCCATCAGTGAGTCGAGTAGGGGTCACACTGAAGCTTTCTTT. Its protein product is CAISESSRGHTEAFF.

This chain joins TRBV5-5 and TRBJ1-5, with TRBD1 matching over 8 bases. This CDR3 spans 14 amino acids. Trimming took 2 bases from V and 4 from J; bases not matched to a gene: 2. The germline V gene encodes CDR1 SGHKS and CDR2 YYEKEE (reference sequence). The DNA of the CDR3 is TGTGCCAGCAGCTTTGGACAGGGAAATCAGCCCCAGCATTTT. The encoded protein is CASSFGQGNQPQHF.

The chain employs TRBV29-1 and TRBJ1-1; a possible D gene is TRBD1 (5 bases). The germline CDR1 and CDR2 sequences are SQVTM and ANQGSEA. The V gene lost 6 bases and the J gene lost 2 bases, with 16 bases spanning the gap. This CDR3 is 14 amino acids long. The CDR3 nucleotides are TGCAGCGTGGGGACTGACAACGGAAACACTGAAGCTTTCTTT. This encodes CSVGTDNGNTEAFF. The full variable domain, with the rest looked up from reference TRBV29-1 and TRBJ1-1, is SAVISQKPSRDICQRGTSLTIQCQVDSQVTMMFWYRQQPGQSLTLIATANQGSEATYESGFVIDKFPISRPNLTFSTLTVSNMSPEDSSIYLCSVGTDNGNTEAFFGQGTRLTVV.

The rearrangement uses TRBV10-3 and TRBJ2-6, with a possible D match to TRBD2 (5 bases). Per germline, CDR1 ENHRY and CDR2 SYGVKD. The V gene lost 0 bases and the J gene lost 0 bases, with 9 bases spanning the gap. This CDR3 has 17 amino acids. This CDR3 reads CAISESRGISGANVLTF. CDR3 coding DNA: TGTGCCATCAGTGAGTCAAGAGGGATCTCTGGGGCCAACGTCCTGACTTTC.

The gene calls are TRBV5-1 and TRBJ2-1; 7 bases match TRBD2. Germline V gene sequence: CDR1 SGHRS, CDR2 YFSETQ. The J segment lost 4 bases and the V segment lost 4 bases, leaving 5 bases of the junction unmatched. The CDR3 totals 14 residues. CDR3 DNA: TGCGCCAGCAGCGAGCCCGGGGGGTACAATGAGCAGTTCTTC. It encodes CASSEPGGYNEQFF.

This clone was observed a handful of times. The chain couples TRBV14 to TRBJ1-2, with D perhaps matching TRBD1 (6 bases). CDR1 is SGHDN and CDR2 is FVKESK in the germline V gene. The V end lost 3 bases, the J end lost 2 bases, and 13 bases lay between the germline ends. The length of the CDR3 is 15 residues. This CDR3 is CASSQLQGWNYGYTF. CDR3 DNA sequence: TGTGCCAGCAGCCAGCTACAGGGATGGAACTATGGCTACACCTTC.

The rearrangement uses TRBV6-6 and TRBJ2-1; D call uncertain. The CDR3 totals 16 residues. Trimming shortened V by 2 bases and J by 0 bases, and 11 bases separated the two germline ends. Germline CDR1 MNHNY, CDR2 SVGAGI (reference sequence). The CDR3 DNA follows: TGTGCCAGCAGTTACAACTCCCCGCACTCCTACAATGAGCAGTTCTTC. Protein product: CASSYNSPHSYNEQFF.

The V call is TRBV6-5, the J call TRBJ2-1, with a possible D match to TRBD2 (6 bases). V gave up 5 bases and J gave up 12 bases, with 14 bases separating them. This CDR3 region has 12 residues. Germline V lookup: CDR1 MNHEY, CDR2 SVGAGI. As DNA, the CDR3 is TGTGCCAGCAGTAGATCGACTAGTCGGCAGTTCTTC. Translation: CASSRSTSRQFF.

The rearrangement links TRBV5-1 to TRBJ1-2; 9 bases are shared with TRBD1. V lost 4 bases, J lost 7 bases, and 14 bases stayed unmatched. The CDR3 contains 16 residues. Germline CDR1 reads SGHRS; CDR2 reads YFSETQ. The CDR3 here is CASSLRPQTGGSGYTF. The DNA of the CDR3 is TGCGCCAGCAGCCTCAGGCCGCAGACAGGGGGTAGTGGCTACACCTTC.

This chain connects TRBV19 to TRBJ1-1; D uncertain. CDR3 length: 14 amino acids. Trimming left V 6 bases short and J 1 base short, with 12 bases between. The germline V gene encodes CDR1 LNHDA and CDR2 SQIVND (reference sequence). This CDR3 is CASRWNRGNTEAFF. The CDR3 DNA follows: TGTGCCAGTAGATGGAATCGAGGGAACACTGAAGCTTTCTTT.

The chain joins TRBV27 to TRBJ2-7; 10 bases fit TRBD1. V lost 7 bases and J lost 5; bases outside the gene matches: 8. From germline, CDR1 is MNHEY and CDR2 SMNVEV (reference sequence). The CDR3 spans 14 residues. CDR3 region: CASTQGQGTHEQYF. CDR3 in DNA: TGTGCCAGCACACAGGGACAGGGGACCCACGAGCAGTACTTC.

V usage is TRBV5-1 and J usage is TRBJ2-1; possible D gene TRBD1, 5 bases. Between the trimmed V and J ends, which lost 0 bases and 6 bases, there was a span of 10 bases. The CDR3 has 14 amino acids. The germline V gene encodes CDR1 SGHRS and CDR2 YFSETQ. The CDR3 nucleotides are TGCGCCAGCAGCTTGGGTCAGGGCGGCAATGAGCAGTTCTTC. It translates to CASSLGQGGNEQFF.